The 22 T cell receptor beta chains below all came from one sample that was sequenced in a study of blood T cell repertoires in COVID-19. TCRdb keeps only in-frame clones here, not all; method: immunoSEQ multiplex PCR. The sample yields 200,000 to 250,000 clones, around four fifths seen once. The source material was PBMCs or T cells enriched from blood (not recorded which). The receptors originated from a man in his forties who had recovered from COVID-19.

The V and J genes are TRBV15 and TRBJ1-4; a weak D match, TRBD1 (6 bases). CDR3 length: 14 amino acids. Trimming left V 5 bases short and J 7 bases short, with 14 bases between. Germline V gene data show CDR1 as LNHNV and CDR2 as YYDKDF (reference sequence). CDR3 DNA: TGTGCCACCAGCGACCGGACAGAGGGTGAAAAACTGTTTTTT. Translated: CATSDRTEGEKLFF. The full variable domain, with the rest looked up from reference TRBV15 and TRBJ1-4, is DAMVIQNPRYQVTQFGKPVTLSCSQTLNHNVMYWYQQKSSQAPKLLFHYYDKDFNNEADTPDNFQSRRPNTSFCFLDIRSPGLGDTAMYLCATSDRTEGEKLFFGSGTQLSVL.

The rearrangement joins TRBV10-3 to TRBJ1-6, with TRBD1 as a possible D gene (6 bases). Germline V gene data show CDR1 as ENHRY and CDR2 as SYGVKD. The CDR3 contains 15 residues. Between the trimmed V and J ends, which lost 6 bases and 6 bases, there was a span of 15 bases. The CDR3 loop is CAISKTGMANSPLHF. The CDR3 DNA sequence: TGTGCCATCAGCAAAACAGGGATGGCTAATTCACCCCTCCACTTT.

The CDR3 here is CSVEATRDTIYF. As DNA, the CDR3 is TGCAGCGTTGAGGCGACCCGGGACACCATATATTTT. The chain links TRBV29-1 to TRBJ1-3; D not certain. CDR1 and CDR2 from the germline V gene are SQVTM and ANQGSEA. The CDR3 contains 12 residues. Trimming took 3 bases from V and 8 from J, leaving 11 bases between them.

This chain links TRBV18 with TRBJ2-1; TRBD1 matches at 8 bases. This CDR3 region has 14 residues. Per the germline V gene, CDR1 is KGHSH and CDR2 is LQKENI. With V trimmed by 2 bases and J by 8 bases, 5 bases remained unmatched. CDR3 coding DNA: TGTGCCAGCTCACCATCGACAGGGGTCGATGAGCAGTTCTTC. Its protein product is CASSPSTGVDEQFF.

This chain joins TRBV18 and TRBJ2-2; D is possibly TRBD1 (5 bases). Per germline, CDR1 KGHSH and CDR2 LQKENI. V lost 3 bases and J 6 bases, leaving 20 bases between the germline ends. CDR3 size: 17 residues. The CDR3 nucleotides are TGTGCCAGCTCACCCGATAAACAGGACCTAACACCCGGGGAGCTGTTTTTT. Residues: CASSPDKQDLTPGELFF.

The rearrangement uses TRBV28 and TRBJ1-1; D is undetermined. V shed 1 base and J shed 5 bases, with 5 bases lying between them. This CDR3 has 12 residues. In germline, CDR1 is MDHEN, CDR2 SYDVKM. In DNA, the CDR3 is TGTGCCAGCAGTTTATTCCGTACTGAAGCTTTCTTT. The encoded protein is CASSLFRTEAFF.

V is TRBV5-1 and J is TRBJ2-5; D is unresolved. The CDR3 is 15 residues long. The V gene lost 3 bases and the J gene lost 0 bases, with 12 bases spanning the gap. Germline CDR1 and CDR2: SGHRS and YFSETQ. The CDR3 DNA is TGCGCCAGCAGCTCCCTCCTCAGCGACCAAGAGACCCAGTACTTC. This sequence encodes CASSSLLSDQETQYF.

The chain employs TRBV4-3 and TRBJ2-3, with TRBD2 matching 7 bases. V gave up 0 bases and J gave up 4 bases; unmatched junction bases: 13. Germline values: CDR1 LGHNA, CDR2 YSLEER. The CDR3 is 18 residues long. The CDR3 DNA reads TGCGCCAGCAGCCAAGATAGACGCGGCCTCCGGGGGGCAGATACGCAGTATTTT. It codes for CASSQDRRGLRGADTQYF.

This chain joins TRBV7-6 and TRBJ2-3; 10 bases are shared with TRBD1. The length of the CDR3 is 16 residues. CDR1 and CDR2 (germline): SGHVS, FNYEAQ. V gave up 2 bases and J gave up 2 bases; unmatched junction bases: 4. This chain's CDR3 is CASSLMGQGFTDTQYF. In DNA form, the CDR3 reads TGTGCCAGCAGCTTAATGGGACAGGGGTTCACAGATACGCAGTATTTT. Drawing the rest from reference TRBV7-6 and TRBJ2-3, the complete variable domain is GAGVSQSPRYKVTKRGQDVALRCDPISGHVSLYWYRQALGQGPEFLTYFNYEAQQDKSGLPNDRFSAERPEGSISTLTIQRTEQRDSAMYRCASSLMGQGFTDTQYFGPGTRLTVL.

This chain connects TRBV5-6 to TRBJ2-3, with D maybe TRBD2 (6 bases). The CDR3 totals 13 residues. V was cut by 5 bases and J by 4 bases, with 11 bases left in between. Germline assignment: CDR1 SGHDT and CDR2 YYEEEE. The CDR3 region is CASRAWGADTQYF. The CDR3 DNA reads TGTGCCAGCAGGGCCTGGGGGGCAGATACGCAGTATTTT.

The chain combines TRBV27 with TRBJ2-2; 8 bases map to TRBD2. CDR3 size: 15 residues. Trimming cost V 5 bases and J 2 bases; bases outside gene matches: 4. CDR1 and CDR2 (germline): MNHEY, SMNVEV (reference sequence). This CDR3 reads CASSDSGVNTGELFF. The CDR3 bases are TGTGCCAGCAGTGATAGCGGGGTCAACACCGGGGAGCTGTTTTTT.

V is TRBV18 and J is TRBJ2-6; D is ambiguous. V gave up 3 bases and J gave up 0 bases, with 12 bases separating them. This CDR3 is 17 amino acids long. Germline CDR1 and CDR2: KGHSH and LQKENI. CDR3 sequence: CASSPVNPGSGANVLTF. CDR3 in DNA: TGTGCCAGCTCACCCGTAAATCCGGGCTCTGGGGCCAACGTCCTGACTTTC.

The chain is built from TRBV30 and TRBJ2-3; 8 bases agree with TRBD2. There are 14 residues in the CDR3. Germline CDR1 GTSNPN, CDR2 SVGIG (reference sequence). Trimming cost V 3 bases and J 4 bases; bases outside gene matches: 6. The CDR3 DNA sequence: TGTGCCTGGAGGATAAGCGGGAGCGCAGATACGCAGTATTTT. It codes for CAWRISGSADTQYF.

The rearrangement uses TRBV6-6 and TRBJ2-5; 8 positions match TRBD2. Germline lookup yields CDR1 MNHNY and CDR2 SVGAGI (reference sequence). The CDR3 runs to 13 residues. Unmatched junction bases numbered 3, after V lost 7 bases and J lost 2 bases. In nucleotides, the CDR3 is TGTGCCAGCACCATAGCGGGGCAAGAGACCCAGTACTTC. It yields the protein CASTIAGQETQYF.

The rearrangement uses TRBV5-4 and TRBJ2-2, with 11 bases identical to TRBD2. Germline loops: CDR1 SGHNT, CDR2 YYREEE (reference sequence). CDR3 length: 16 amino acids. V shed 4 bases and J 3 bases; nucleotides not matched to a gene: 5. The CDR3 region is CASSPRLAGYTGELFF. The CDR3 coding sequence is TGTGCCAGCAGCCCAAGACTAGCGGGATACACCGGGGAGCTGTTTTTT.

The chain recombines TRBV19 with TRBJ2-7; 11 nucleotides align to TRBD1. V was pared by 6 bases and J by 6 bases, with 13 bases of the junction left unmatched. Germline loops: CDR1 LNHDA, CDR2 SQIVND (reference sequence). The CDR3 runs 16 residues. The CDR3 coding sequence is TGTGCCAGTAGCTATTTGGCCGGACAGGGGGCCTCCGAGCAGTACTTC. It encodes CASSYLAGQGASEQYF.

This clone was seen only a few times. This rearrangement joins TRBV13 to TRBJ1-2; 11 nucleotides match TRBD1. Germline CDR1 and CDR2: PRHDT and FYEKMQ (reference sequence). The V and J ends lost 5 bases and 7 bases, in that order; junction bases with no gene match: 9. The CDR3 has 15 amino acids. As DNA, the CDR3 is TGTGCCAGCAGCCCCAAGGACAGGGGGCCGAGTGGCTACACCTTC. It codes for CASSPKDRGPSGYTF.

J is TRBJ2-2 and V is TRBV29-1; a possible D gene is TRBD2 (7 bases). V was clipped by 4 bases and J by 6 bases, with 21 bases between them. In germline, CDR1 is SQVTM, CDR2 ANQGSEA. CDR3 size: 16 residues. The CDR3 loop is CSVARRGRERAGELFF. CDR3 sequence (DNA): TGCAGCGTTGCCAGAAGGGGGAGGGAGCGGGCCGGGGAGCTGTTTTTT.

The CDR3 loop reads CASSLTQDRVGELFF. The CDR3 DNA reads TGTGCCAGCAGCCTAACCCAAGACAGGGTCGGGGAGCTGTTTTTT. The J gene is TRBJ2-2, the V gene TRBV6-7, with 7 bases aligning to TRBD1. TRBV6-7 is annotated as an ORF whose role is uncertain. The CDR3 runs 15 residues. J gave up 7 bases and V 6 bases, and 11 bases lay outside the gene matches.

In its sample, this clone was seen once. The chain links TRBV18 to TRBJ2-5; 11 bases fit TRBD2. Per germline, CDR1 KGHSH and CDR2 LQKENI. This CDR3 contains 18 residues. V was pared by 6 bases and J by 3 bases, with 15 bases of the junction left unmatched. As DNA, the CDR3 is TGTGCCAGCTCGCCCGGGTTTAGCGGGGGGGCTGGTGAAGAGACCCAGTACTTC. It yields the protein CASSPGFSGGAGEETQYF.

This chain uses TRBV19 with TRBJ2-7; D might be TRBD1 (6 bases). V was trimmed by 10 bases and J by 0 bases, leaving 10 bases between them. This CDR3 region has 12 residues. The germline V gene has CDR1 LNHDA and CDR2 SQIVND (reference sequence). As DNA, the CDR3 is TGTGCCACCAAGGACAGCTCCTACGAGCAGTACTTC. This codes for CATKDSSYEQYF.

The rearrangement uses TRBV2 and TRBJ1-2; 7 nucleotides align to TRBD1. V shed 5 bases and J 6 bases; nucleotides not matched to a gene: 9. This CDR3 has 14 residues. Germline V gene sequence: CDR1 SNHLY, CDR2 FYNNEI. CDR3 bases: TGTGCCAGCAGTTCCCCCGGCAGGGGGGATGGCTACACCTTC. This sequence encodes CASSSPGRGDGYTF. Full variable domain (rest looked up from reference TRBV2 and TRBJ1-2): EPEVTQTPSHQVTQMGQEVILRCVPISNHLYFYWYRQILGQKVEFLVSFYNNEISEKSEIFDDQFSVERPDGSNFTLKIRSTKLEDSAMYFCASSSPGRGDGYTFGSGTRLTVV.